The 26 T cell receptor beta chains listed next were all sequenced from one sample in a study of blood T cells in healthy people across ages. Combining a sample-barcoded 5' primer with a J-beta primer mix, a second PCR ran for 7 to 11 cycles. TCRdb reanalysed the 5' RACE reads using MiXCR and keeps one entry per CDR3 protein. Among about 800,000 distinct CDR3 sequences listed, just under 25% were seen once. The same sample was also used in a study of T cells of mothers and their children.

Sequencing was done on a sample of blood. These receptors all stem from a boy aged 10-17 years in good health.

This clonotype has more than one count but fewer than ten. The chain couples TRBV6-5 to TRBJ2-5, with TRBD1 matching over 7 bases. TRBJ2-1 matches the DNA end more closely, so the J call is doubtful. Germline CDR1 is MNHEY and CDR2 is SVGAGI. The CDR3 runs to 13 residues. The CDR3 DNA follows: TGTGCCAGCAGTGTTGACAGGGATTATGAGCAGTTCTTC. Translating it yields CASSVDRDYEQFF.

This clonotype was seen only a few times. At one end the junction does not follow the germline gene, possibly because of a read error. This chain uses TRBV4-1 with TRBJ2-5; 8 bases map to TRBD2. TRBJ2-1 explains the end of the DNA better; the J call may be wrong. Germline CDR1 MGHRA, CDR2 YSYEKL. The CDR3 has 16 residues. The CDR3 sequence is CASRKGLAGAYSEQFF. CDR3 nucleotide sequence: TGCGCCAGCAGAAAAGGACTAGCAGGAGCCTACAGTGAGCAGTTCTTC.

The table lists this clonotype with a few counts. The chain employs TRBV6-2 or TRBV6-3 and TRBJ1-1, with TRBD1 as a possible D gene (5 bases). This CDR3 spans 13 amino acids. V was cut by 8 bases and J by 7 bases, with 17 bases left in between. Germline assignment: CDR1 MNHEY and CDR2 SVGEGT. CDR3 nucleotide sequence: TGTGCCAGCCGCGAACATGGGGCTCTTGAAGCTTTCTTT. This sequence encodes CASREHGALEAFF.

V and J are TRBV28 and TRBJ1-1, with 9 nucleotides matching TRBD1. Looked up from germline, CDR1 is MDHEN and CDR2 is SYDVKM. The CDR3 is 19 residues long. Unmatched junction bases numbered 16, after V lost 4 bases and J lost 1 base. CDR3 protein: CASSYIPGTGKAGNTEAFF. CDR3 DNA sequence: TGTGCCAGCAGTTATATTCCCGGGACAGGGAAGGCGGGGAACACTGAAGCTTTCTTT.

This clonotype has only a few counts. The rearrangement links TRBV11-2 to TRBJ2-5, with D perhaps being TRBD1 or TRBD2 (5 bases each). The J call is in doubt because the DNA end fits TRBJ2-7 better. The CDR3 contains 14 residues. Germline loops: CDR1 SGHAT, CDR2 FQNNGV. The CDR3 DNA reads TGTGCCAGCAGCTTAGAGGGGACGGTACGCGAGCAGTACTTC. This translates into CASSLEGTVREQYF.

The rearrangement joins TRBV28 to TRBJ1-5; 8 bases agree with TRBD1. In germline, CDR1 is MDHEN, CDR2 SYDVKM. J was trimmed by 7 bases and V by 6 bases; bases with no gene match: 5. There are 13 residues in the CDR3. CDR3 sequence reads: CASRLQGEQPQHF. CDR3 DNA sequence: TGTGCCAGCAGGCTACAGGGGGAGCAGCCCCAGCATTTT.

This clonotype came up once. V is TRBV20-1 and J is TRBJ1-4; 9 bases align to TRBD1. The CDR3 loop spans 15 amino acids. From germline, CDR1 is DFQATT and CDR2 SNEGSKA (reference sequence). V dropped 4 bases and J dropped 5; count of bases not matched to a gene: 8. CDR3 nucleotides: TGCAGTGCTAACCGGGACAGGGCCTCGAATGAAAAACTGTTTTTT. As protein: CSANRDRASNEKLFF.

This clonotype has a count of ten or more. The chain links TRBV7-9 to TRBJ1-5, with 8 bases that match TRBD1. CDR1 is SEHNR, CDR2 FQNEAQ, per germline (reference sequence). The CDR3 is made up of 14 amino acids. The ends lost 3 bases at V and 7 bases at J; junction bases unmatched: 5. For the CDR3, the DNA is TGTGCCAGCAGCTTCGACAGGGGAGGGCAGCCCCAGCATTTT. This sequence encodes CASSFDRGGQPQHF.

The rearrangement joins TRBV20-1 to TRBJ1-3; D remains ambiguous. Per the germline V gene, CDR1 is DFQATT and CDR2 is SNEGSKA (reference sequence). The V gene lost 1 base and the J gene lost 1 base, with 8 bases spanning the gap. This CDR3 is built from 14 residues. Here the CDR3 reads CSARGEESGNTIYF. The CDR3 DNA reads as TGCAGTGCTAGAGGCGAGGAGTCTGGAAACACCATATATTTT.

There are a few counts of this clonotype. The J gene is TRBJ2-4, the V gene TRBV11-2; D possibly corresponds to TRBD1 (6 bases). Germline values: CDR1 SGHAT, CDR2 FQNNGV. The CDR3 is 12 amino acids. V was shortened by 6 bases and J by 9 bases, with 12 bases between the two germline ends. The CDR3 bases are TGTGCCAGCAGTACACAGGGAATCATTCAGTACTTC. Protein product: CASSTQGIIQYF.

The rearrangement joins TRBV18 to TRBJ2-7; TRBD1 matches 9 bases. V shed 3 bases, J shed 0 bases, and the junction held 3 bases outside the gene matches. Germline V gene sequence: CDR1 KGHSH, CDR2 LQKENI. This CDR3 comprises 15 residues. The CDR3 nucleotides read TGTGCCAGCTCACCCGGGACAGGGTCCTCCTACGAGCAGTACTTC. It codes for CASSPGTGSSYEQYF.

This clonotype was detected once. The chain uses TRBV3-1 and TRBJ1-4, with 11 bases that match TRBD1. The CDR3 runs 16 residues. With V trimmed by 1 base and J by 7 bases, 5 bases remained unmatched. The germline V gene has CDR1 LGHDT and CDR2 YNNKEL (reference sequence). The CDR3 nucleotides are TGTGCCAGCAGCCAAGGGTCCGGGACAGGGGGTGAAAAACTGTTTTTT. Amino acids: CASSQGSGTGGEKLFF.

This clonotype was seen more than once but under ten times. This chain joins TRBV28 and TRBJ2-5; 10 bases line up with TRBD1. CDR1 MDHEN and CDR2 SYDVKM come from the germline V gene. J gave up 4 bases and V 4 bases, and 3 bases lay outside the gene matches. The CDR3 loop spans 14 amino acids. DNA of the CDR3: TGTGCCAGCAGTTCGGACAGGGGGGGAGAGACCCAGTACTTC. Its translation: CASSSDRGGETQYF.

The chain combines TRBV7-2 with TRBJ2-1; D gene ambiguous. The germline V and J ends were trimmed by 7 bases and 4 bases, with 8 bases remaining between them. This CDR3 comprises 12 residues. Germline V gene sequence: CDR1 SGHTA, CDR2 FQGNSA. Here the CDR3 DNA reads TGTGCCAGCAATCGCCAGTACAATGAGCAGTTCTTC. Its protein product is CASNRQYNEQFF.

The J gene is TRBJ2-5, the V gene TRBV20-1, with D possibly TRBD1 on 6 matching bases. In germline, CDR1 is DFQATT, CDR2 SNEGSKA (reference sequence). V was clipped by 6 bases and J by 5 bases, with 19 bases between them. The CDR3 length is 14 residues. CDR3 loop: CSALDTGHSETQYF. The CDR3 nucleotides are TGCAGTGCCCTAGATACGGGACATAGTGAGACCCAGTACTTC.

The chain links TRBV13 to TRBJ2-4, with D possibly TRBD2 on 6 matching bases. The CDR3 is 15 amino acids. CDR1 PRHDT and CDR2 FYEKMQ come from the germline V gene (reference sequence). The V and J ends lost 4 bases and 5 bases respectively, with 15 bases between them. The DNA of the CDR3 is TGTGCCAGCAGCTCCTCTACATCGGGGGAAAACATTCAGTACTTC. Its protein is CASSSSTSGENIQYF.

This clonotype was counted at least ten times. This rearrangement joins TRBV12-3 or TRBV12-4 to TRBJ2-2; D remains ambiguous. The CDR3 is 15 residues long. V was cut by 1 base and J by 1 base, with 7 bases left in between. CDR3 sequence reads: CASSLGGGNTGELFF. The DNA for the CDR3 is TGTGCCAGCAGTTTAGGCGGCGGGAACACCGGGGAGCTGTTTTTT.

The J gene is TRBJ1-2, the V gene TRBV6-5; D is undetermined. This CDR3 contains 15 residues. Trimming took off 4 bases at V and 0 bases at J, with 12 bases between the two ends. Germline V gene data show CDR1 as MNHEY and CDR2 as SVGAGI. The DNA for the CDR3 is TGTGCCAGCAGTTCCCTCCCGATGGCTAACTATGGCTACACCTTC. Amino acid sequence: CASSSLPMANYGYTF.

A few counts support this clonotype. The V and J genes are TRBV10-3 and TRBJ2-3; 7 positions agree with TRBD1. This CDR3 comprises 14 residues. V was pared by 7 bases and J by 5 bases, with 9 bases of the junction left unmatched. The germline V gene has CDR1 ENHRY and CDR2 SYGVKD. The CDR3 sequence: CAITKGQDGDTQYF. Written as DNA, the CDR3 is TGTGCCATCACAAAAGGACAGGACGGAGATACGCAGTATTTT.

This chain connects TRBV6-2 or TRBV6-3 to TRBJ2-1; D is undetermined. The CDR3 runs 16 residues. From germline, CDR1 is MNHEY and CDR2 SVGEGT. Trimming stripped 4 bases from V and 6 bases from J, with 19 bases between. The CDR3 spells CASSFLENRIVNEQFF. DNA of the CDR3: TGTGCCAGCAGTTTTTTGGAAAACCGTATTGTCAATGAGCAGTTCTTC.

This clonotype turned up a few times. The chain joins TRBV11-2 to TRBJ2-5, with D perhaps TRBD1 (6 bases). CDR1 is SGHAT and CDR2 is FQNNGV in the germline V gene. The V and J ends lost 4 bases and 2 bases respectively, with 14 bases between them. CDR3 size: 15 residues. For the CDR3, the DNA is TGTGCCAGCAGCTGGGGGCACAGCCGACAAGAGACCCAGTACTTC. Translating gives CASSWGHSRQETQYF.

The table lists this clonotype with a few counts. Here the CDR3 DNA reads TGTGCCAGCAGCGCGGCGGGGGGCGCCTACGAGCAGTACTTC. Its protein is CASSAAGGAYEQYF. This chain links TRBV9 with TRBJ2-7, with 8 bases matching TRBD2. J gave up 2 bases and V 3 bases, and 4 bases lay outside the gene matches. CDR1 and CDR2 (germline): SGDLS, YYNGEE. The CDR3 is 14 residues long.

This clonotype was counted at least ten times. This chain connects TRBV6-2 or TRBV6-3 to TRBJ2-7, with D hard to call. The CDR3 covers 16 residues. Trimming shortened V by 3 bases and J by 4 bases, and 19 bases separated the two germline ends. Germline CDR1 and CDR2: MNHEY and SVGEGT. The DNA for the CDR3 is TGTGCCAGCAGTTATGCGCAAACAGCCTTCGGTTACGAGCAGTACTTC. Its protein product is CASSYAQTAFGYEQYF.

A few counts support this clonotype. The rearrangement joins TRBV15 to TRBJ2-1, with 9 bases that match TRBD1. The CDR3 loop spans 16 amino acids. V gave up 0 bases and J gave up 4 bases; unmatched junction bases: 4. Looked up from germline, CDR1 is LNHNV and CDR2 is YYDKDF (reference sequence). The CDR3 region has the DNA TGTGCCACCAGCAGAGAGTCTGGGACAGGGTACAATGAGCAGTTCTTC. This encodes CATSRESGTGYNEQFF. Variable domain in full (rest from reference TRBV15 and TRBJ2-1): DAMVIQNPRYQVTQFGKPVTLSCSQTLNHNVMYWYQQKSSQAPKLLFHYYDKDFNNEADTPDNFQSRRPNTSFCFLDIRSPGLGDTAMYLCATSRESGTGYNEQFFGPGTRLTVL.

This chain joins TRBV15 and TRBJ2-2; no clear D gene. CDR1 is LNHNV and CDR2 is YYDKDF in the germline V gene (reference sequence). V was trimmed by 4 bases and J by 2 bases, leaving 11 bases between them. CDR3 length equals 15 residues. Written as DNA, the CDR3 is TGTGCCACCAGCAACTGGCAGATAAACACCGGGGAGCTGTTTTTT. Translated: CATSNWQINTGELFF. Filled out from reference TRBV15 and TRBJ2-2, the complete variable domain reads DAMVIQNPRYQVTQFGKPVTLSCSQTLNHNVMYWYQQKSSQAPKLLFHYYDKDFNNEADTPDNFQSRRPNTSFCFLDIRSPGLGDTAMYLCATSNWQINTGELFFGEGSRLTVL.

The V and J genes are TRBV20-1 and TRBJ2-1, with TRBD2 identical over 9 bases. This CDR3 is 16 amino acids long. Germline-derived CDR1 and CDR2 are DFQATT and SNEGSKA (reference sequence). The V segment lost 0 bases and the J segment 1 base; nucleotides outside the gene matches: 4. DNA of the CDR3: TGCAGTGCTAGAGATAGCGGGGGCGCTTCCTACAATGAGCAGTTCTTC. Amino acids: CSARDSGGASYNEQFF.